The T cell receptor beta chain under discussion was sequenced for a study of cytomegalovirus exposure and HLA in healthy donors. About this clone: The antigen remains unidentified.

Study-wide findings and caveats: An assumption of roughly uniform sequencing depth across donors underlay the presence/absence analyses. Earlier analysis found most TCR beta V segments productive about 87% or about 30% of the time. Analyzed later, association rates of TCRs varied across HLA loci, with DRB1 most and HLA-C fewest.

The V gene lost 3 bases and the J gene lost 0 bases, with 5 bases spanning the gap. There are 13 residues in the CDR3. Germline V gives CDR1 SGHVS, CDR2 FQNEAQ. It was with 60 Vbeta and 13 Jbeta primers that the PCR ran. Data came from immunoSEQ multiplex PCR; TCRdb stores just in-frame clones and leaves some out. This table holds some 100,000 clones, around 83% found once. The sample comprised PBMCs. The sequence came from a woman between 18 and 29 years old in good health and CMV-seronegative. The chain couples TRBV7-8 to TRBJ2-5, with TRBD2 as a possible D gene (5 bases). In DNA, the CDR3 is TGTGCCAGCAGCTTCGGGAACCAAGAGACCCAGTACTTC. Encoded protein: CASSFGNQETQYF.